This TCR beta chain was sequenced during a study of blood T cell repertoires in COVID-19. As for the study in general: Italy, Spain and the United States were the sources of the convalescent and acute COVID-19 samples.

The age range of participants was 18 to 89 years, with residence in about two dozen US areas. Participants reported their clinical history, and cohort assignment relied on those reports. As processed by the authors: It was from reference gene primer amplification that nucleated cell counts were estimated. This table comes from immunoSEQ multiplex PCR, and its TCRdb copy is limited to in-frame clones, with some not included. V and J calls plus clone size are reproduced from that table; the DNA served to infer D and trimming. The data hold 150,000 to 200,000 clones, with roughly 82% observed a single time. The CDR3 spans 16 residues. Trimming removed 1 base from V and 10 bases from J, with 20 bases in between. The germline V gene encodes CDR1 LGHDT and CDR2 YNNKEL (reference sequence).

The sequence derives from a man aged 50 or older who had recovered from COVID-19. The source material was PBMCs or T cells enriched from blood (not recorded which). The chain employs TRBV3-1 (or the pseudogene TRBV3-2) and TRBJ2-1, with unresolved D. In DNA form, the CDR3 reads TGTGCCAGCAGCCAAGGGATCGCTGCCCGCGGTAAGGAGCAGTTCTTC. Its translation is CASSQGIAARGKEQFF.